This TCR beta chain was sequenced in a study of T cells in Graves' hyperthyroidism and ophthalmopathy. This clonotype was observed a handful of times. The target antigen is unknown. From RNA transcripts, TCR beta CDR3 regions were amplified. The primer set for the first-round RT-PCR of the TCR CDR3 was HTBI. MiXCR, applied by TCRdb to the multiplex PCR reads, yields one record per CDR3 protein. This sample has a few hundred thousand distinct CDR3 sequences, with roughly 13% found just once. This CDR3 contains 13 residues. V lost 6 bases to trimming and J lost 2 bases, with 13 bases between them. The germline gives CDR1 SQVTM, CDR2 ANQGSEA. The study excluded patients with uncontrolled infection, other autoimmune disease, pregnancy or lactation. The study, taken as a whole, reports: The majority of expanded thyroid clonotypes above 0.001 also appeared in blood.

This receptor was taken from a woman in her thirties or forties with Graves' ophthalmopathy. This chain links TRBV29-1 with TRBJ1-2; a weak D match, TRBD1 (6 bases). The sequenced sample consisted of blood. The CDR3 loop reads CSVQGPRNYGYTF. The CDR3 DNA sequence: TGCAGCGTACAGGGACCTCGAAACTATGGCTACACCTTC.